Shown below are 31 T cell receptor beta chains from a single sample sequenced in a study of T cells in Graves' hyperthyroidism and ophthalmopathy. Using RNA transcripts as the source, TCR beta CDR3 regions were amplified. Researchers ran a first-round RT-PCR on the TCR CDR3 using the HTBI primer set. A single record per CDR3 protein comes from TCRdb applying MiXCR to the multiplex PCR reads. The sample consists of about half a million distinct CDR3 sequences, about 15% of them appearing once. The material sequenced was blood. The receptor set was obtained from a woman aged 25-40 years with Graves' ophthalmopathy.

This clonotype was found many times. The chain is built from TRBV9 and TRBJ2-3; D is ambiguous. This CDR3 has 13 residues. V gave up 1 base and J gave up 6 bases, with 9 bases separating them. Germline V gene data show CDR1 as SGDLS and CDR2 as YYNGEE. CDR3 protein: CASSVKVGDTQYF. CDR3 coding DNA: TGTGCCAGCAGCGTAAAGGTGGGGGATACGCAGTATTTT.

This clonotype occurred a few times. The rearrangement uses TRBV2 and TRBJ2-6; D uncertain. The CDR3 totals 18 residues. Germline loops: CDR1 SNHLY, CDR2 FYNNEI. Trimming removed 3 bases at V and 8 bases at J, with 23 bases between. The CDR3 loop is CASSDTVGRPLPSNVLTF. In nucleotides, the CDR3 is TGTGCCAGCAGTGATACCGTGGGCAGACCTCTTCCGTCCAACGTCCTGACTTTC.

The chain joins TRBV5-1 to TRBJ1-1; D may be TRBD1 (5 bases). The CDR3 spans 16 residues. V dropped 4 bases and J dropped 4 bases, with 20 bases sitting between them. Germline assignment: CDR1 SGHRS and CDR2 YFSETQ. CDR3 loop: CASSQDRARETTEAFF. The CDR3, as DNA: TGCGCCAGCAGCCAAGATCGGGCCAGGGAAACCACTGAAGCTTTCTTT.

Many counts were recorded for this clonotype. This chain connects TRBV30 to TRBJ2-2; D is unresolved. With 3 bases removed from V and 5 bases from J, the gap between germline ends came to 10 bases. The CDR3 sequence is 13 residues long. Germline V lookup: CDR1 GTSNPN, CDR2 SVGIG (reference sequence). The CDR3 nucleotides are TGTGCCTGGAGGACCCAGCAGACCGGGGAGCTGTTTTTT. It is translated as CAWRTQQTGELFF.

In this sample, this clonotype turned up many times. The CDR3 protein is CASSLGAGGNNEQFF. In DNA form, the CDR3 reads TGTGCCAGCAGCTTAGGGGCGGGAGGGAACAATGAGCAGTTCTTC. This sequence joins TRBV11-2 and TRBJ2-1; TRBD2 agrees at 9 bases. Germline CDR1 is SGHAT and CDR2 is FQNNGV. There are 15 residues in the CDR3. J was trimmed by 5 bases and V by 1 base; bases with no gene match: 3.

This clonotype was seen ten or more times. The chain joins TRBV2 to TRBJ2-2; unclear D gene. Germline CDR1 reads SNHLY; CDR2 reads FYNNEI. Trimming left V 7 bases short and J 6 bases short, with 9 bases between. This CDR3 comprises 12 residues. The CDR3 nucleotides read TGTGCCAGCACTCGTGAGGCCGGGGAGCTGTTTTTT. It codes for CASTREAGELFF. The full variable domain, completed using reference TRBV2 and TRBJ2-2, is EPEVTQTPSHQVTQMGQEVILRCVPISNHLYFYWYRQILGQKVEFLVSFYNNEISEKSEIFDDQFSVERPDGSNFTLKIRSTKLEDSAMYFCASTREAGELFFGEGSRLTVL.

This sequence joins TRBV30 and TRBJ2-3, with TRBD2 matching over 10 bases. Looked up from germline, CDR1 is GTSNPN and CDR2 is SVGIG (reference sequence). The CDR3 is 14 residues long. Germline trimming cut 2 bases from V and 3 bases from J; bases unmatched to any gene: 2. CDR3 sequence reads: CAWSLTSGTDTQYF. CDR3 DNA sequence: TGTGCCTGGAGTTTGACTAGCGGGACAGATACGCAGTATTTT.

This clonotype was observed at least ten times. The J gene is TRBJ2-7, the V gene TRBV3-1; D call uncertain. Germline V CDR1 and CDR2: LGHDT, YNNKEL (reference sequence). Trimming removed 4 bases at V and 8 bases at J, with 12 bases between. The CDR3 has 12 residues. CDR3 protein: CASSLSPFQQYF. The CDR3 nucleotides are TGTGCCAGCAGCCTAAGTCCCTTCCAGCAGTACTTC.

This clonotype showed up just a few times. The V call is TRBV5-1, the J call TRBJ2-3, with D possibly called TRBD1 or TRBD2 (5 bases each). CDR1 and CDR2 from the germline V gene are SGHRS and YFSETQ. The CDR3 runs 13 residues. V was pared by 0 bases and J by 7 bases, with 9 bases between. The CDR3 DNA follows: TGCGCCAGCAGCTTGGTTCAGGGACATACGCAGTATTTT. As protein: CASSLVQGHTQYF.

The rearrangement joins TRBV30 to TRBJ1-4; no clear D gene. Looked up from germline, CDR1 is GTSNPN and CDR2 is SVGIG (reference sequence). Trimming pared 5 bases from V and 7 bases from J, leaving 14 bases between. This CDR3 is 13 amino acids long. CDR3 sequence: CAWAPPMGEKLFF. CDR3 coding DNA: TGTGCCTGGGCTCCTCCTATGGGTGAAAAACTGTTTTTT.

This clonotype was recorded at least ten times. The chain is built from TRBV28 and TRBJ1-4; D is undetermined. Germline loops: CDR1 MDHEN, CDR2 SYDVKM. The CDR3 is 16 residues long. V lost 6 bases and J lost 0, with 14 bases in between. This CDR3 is CASSSSGFATNEKLFF. CDR3 in DNA: TGTGCCAGCAGCTCCTCAGGTTTCGCAACTAATGAAAAACTGTTTTTT.

The chain couples TRBV29-1 to TRBJ1-1; D is uncertain. This CDR3 is built from 12 residues. Between the trimmed V and J ends, which lost 6 bases and 0 bases, there was a span of 8 bases. CDR1 and CDR2 from the germline V gene are SQVTM and ANQGSEA. The CDR3: CSVQGMNTEAFF. The CDR3 nucleotides are TGCAGCGTCCAAGGAATGAACACTGAAGCTTTCTTT.

This clonotype was seen ten or more times. The chain uses TRBV7-2 and TRBJ2-1; 9 nucleotides line up with TRBD2. The junction had 4 bases not matched to a gene; V was cut back by 0 bases and J by 1 base. The CDR3 has 17 amino acids. CDR1 SGHTA and CDR2 FQGNSA come from the germline V gene. In DNA, the CDR3 is TGTGCCAGCAGCTTAGCCTCTAGCGGGGCATCCTACAATGAGCAGTTCTTC. Encoded protein: CASSLASSGASYNEQFF.

This clonotype showed up many times. The chain carries TRBV7-9 and TRBJ2-1; D is uncertain. Trimming left V 5 bases short and J 3 bases short, with 20 bases between. Germline V gives CDR1 SEHNR, CDR2 FQNEAQ (reference sequence). The CDR3 extends over 17 amino acids. The CDR3 DNA reads TGTGCCAGCAGCCTTCCCCCCCAAAGTCGAGGCTACAATGAGCAGTTCTTC. Amino acid sequence: CASSLPPQSRGYNEQFF.

This clonotype showed up just a few times. The rearrangement joins TRBV9 to TRBJ2-7; tentative D call: TRBD2 (6 bases). CDR1 is SGDLS and CDR2 is YYNGEE in the germline V gene. The CDR3 is made up of 16 amino acids. Trimming shortened V by 4 bases and J by 3 bases, and 20 bases separated the two germline ends. For the CDR3, the DNA is TGTGCCAGCAGCTCGGGCCCAGGCGGGGACCGCTACGAGCAGTACTTC. This encodes CASSSGPGGDRYEQYF. Full variable domain (rest looked up from reference TRBV9 and TRBJ2-7): DSGVTQTPKHLITATGQRVTLRCSPRSGDLSVYWYQQSLDQGLQFLIQYYNGEERAKGNILERFSAQQFPDLHSELNLSSLELGDSALYFCASSSGPGGDRYEQYFGPGTRLTVT.

This clonotype was found many times. V is TRBV28 and J is TRBJ1-2; 7 bases match TRBD1. Looked up from germline, CDR1 is MDHEN and CDR2 is SYDVKM. J was trimmed by 2 bases and V by 5 bases; bases with no gene match: 5. CDR3 length: 14 residues. DNA of the CDR3: TGTGCCAGCAGTAAGCCGGGACAGAACTATGGCTACACCTTC. It encodes CASSKPGQNYGYTF.

The V and J genes are TRBV7-3 and TRBJ2-5; no reliable D call. Trimming stripped 2 bases from V and 5 bases from J, with 9 bases between. CDR1 SGHTA and CDR2 FQGTGA come from the germline V gene. CDR3 length equals 13 residues. CDR3: CASSLAQGETQYF. The CDR3 DNA reads TGTGCCAGCAGCTTAGCACAAGGGGAGACCCAGTACTTC.

This clonotype was observed many times. This sequence joins TRBV3-1 and TRBJ1-1; TRBD1 might be the D (5 bases). CDR1 and CDR2 from the germline V gene are LGHDT and YNNKEL (reference sequence). V gave up 4 bases and J gave up 2 bases, with 17 bases separating them. There are 16 residues in the CDR3. CDR3 sequence: CASSPFPGDLNTEAFF. DNA of the CDR3: TGTGCCAGCAGCCCATTTCCGGGGGACCTAAACACTGAAGCTTTCTTT.

The chain joins TRBV4-3 to TRBJ2-1; TRBD2 aligns across 7 bases. There are 17 residues in the CDR3. CDR1 is LGHNA and CDR2 is YSLEER in the germline V gene. After removal of 4 bases from V and 6 bases from J, the junction contained 15 bases not matched to a gene. CDR3 amino acids: CASSPFPRASGGNEQFF. DNA of the CDR3: TGCGCCAGCAGCCCCTTTCCTAGGGCTAGCGGAGGCAATGAGCAGTTCTTC.

The table lists this clonotype with many counts. The rearrangement links TRBV28 to TRBJ2-7; maybe TRBD1 (6 bases). Trimming removed 2 bases at V and 7 bases at J, with 18 bases between. The CDR3 is made up of 15 amino acids. Germline CDR1 and CDR2: MDHEN and SYDVKM. The CDR3 bases are TGTGCCAGCAGTTTAGTTCTAGGGGGAATTGGGGAGCAGTACTTC. Protein product: CASSLVLGGIGEQYF.

This clonotype appeared a few times. The chain couples TRBV30 to TRBJ2-5; the D gene is possibly TRBD2 (5 bases). The CDR3 is made up of 12 amino acids. Germline-derived CDR1 and CDR2 are GTSNPN and SVGIG (reference sequence). Trimming stripped 3 bases from V and 5 bases from J, with 10 bases between. DNA for the CDR3: TGTGCCTGGAGACGAGGGCCCGAGACCCAGTACTTC. Translation gives CAWRRGPETQYF.

The table lists this clonotype with a few counts. This chain uses TRBV6-1 with TRBJ1-5; 9 bases line up with TRBD1. J lost 7 bases, V lost 5 bases, and 9 bases had no gene match. This CDR3 contains 15 residues. Looked up from germline, CDR1 is MNHNS and CDR2 is SASEGT. The CDR3 nucleotides are TGTGCCAGCAGTAAAGGACAGGGGTATCGACAGCCCCAGCATTTT. This encodes CASSKGQGYRQPQHF.

The chain uses TRBV20-1 and TRBJ2-7; 13 nucleotides agree with TRBD2. Germline CDR1 reads DFQATT; CDR2 reads SNEGSKA (reference sequence). Germline trimming cut 5 bases from V and 2 bases from J; bases unmatched to any gene: 3. The CDR3 contains 14 residues. The CDR3 protein is CSAALAGGPYEQYF. CDR3 nucleotide sequence: TGCAGTGCTGCACTAGCGGGAGGGCCCTACGAGCAGTACTTC.

The V and J genes are TRBV15 and TRBJ1-5; 8 bases are shared with TRBD1. With V trimmed by 3 bases and J by 5 bases, 12 bases remained unmatched. CDR1 and CDR2 (germline): LNHNV, YYDKDF (reference sequence). The CDR3 has 17 residues. The CDR3 bases are TGTGCCACCAGCAGGTTGCCGACAGGGGCGAACGATCAGCCCCAGCATTTT. Translating gives CATSRLPTGANDQPQHF.

The chain has TRBV28 and TRBJ1-4; D is possibly TRBD1 (6 bases). V lost 7 bases and J lost 7, with 16 bases in between. CDR1 MDHEN and CDR2 SYDVKM come from the germline V gene. CDR3 length: 14 residues. The CDR3 coding sequence is TGTGCCAGCAAGGGGGTTATGGTCCGTGAAAAACTGTTTTTT. Its protein product is CASKGVMVREKLFF.

In this sample, this clonotype turned up many times. The V gene is TRBV7-3, the J gene TRBJ1-1; D unresolved. Trimming pared 6 bases from V and 2 bases from J, leaving 10 bases between. Germline CDR1 is SGHTA and CDR2 is FQGTGA. This CDR3 is 13 amino acids long. The chain's CDR3 is CASSRQTNTEAFF. CDR3 coding DNA: TGTGCCAGCAGTCGTCAGACCAACACTGAAGCTTTCTTT.

Remarks on this clonotype: Possible read error: a much larger clone is one base away. The chain uses TRBV6-4 and TRBJ2-1; perhaps TRBD2 as D (5 bases). Trimming pared 6 bases from V and 12 bases from J, leaving 18 bases between. This CDR3 has 13 residues. The V gene's germline CDR1 is MRHNA and CDR2 SNTAGT. The CDR3 sequence is CASSPQTGGGQFF. The CDR3 DNA reads TGTGCCAGCAGCCCCCAGACCGGAGGTGGGCAGTTCTTC.

This clonotype was seen at least ten times. This rearrangement joins TRBV28 to TRBJ2-7; D not certain. The germline V gene has CDR1 MDHEN and CDR2 SYDVKM. Trimming pared 8 bases from V and 2 bases from J, leaving 10 bases between. This CDR3 spans 12 amino acids. CDR3 amino acids: CASLGSAYEQYF. DNA of the CDR3: TGTGCCAGCCTGGGTTCGGCCTACGAGCAGTACTTC.

This clonotype was seen many times. V usage is TRBV28 and J usage is TRBJ2-1, with 11 bases fitting TRBD2. CDR3 size: 15 residues. The germline gives CDR1 MDHEN, CDR2 SYDVKM. V lost 1 base and J lost 7; bases outside the gene matches: 3. The CDR3 spells CASSLLAGGSNEQFF. CDR3 coding DNA: TGTGCCAGCAGTTTATTAGCGGGAGGGTCAAATGAGCAGTTCTTC.

On this clonotype: It may be a read error: a sequence one base away is much more abundant. The missing conserved phenylalanine or tryptophan at the end of this CDR3 makes a read error likely. The chain has TRBV28 and TRBJ2-5; 7 nucleotides agree with TRBD2. Per the germline V gene, CDR1 is MDHEN and CDR2 is SYDVKM. J was trimmed by 2 bases and V by 3 bases; bases with no gene match: 6. This CDR3 has 15 residues. CDR3 amino acids: CASSFLQGGQETQYL. The CDR3 DNA sequence: TGTGCCAGCAGTTTTCTCCAGGGAGGGCAAGAGACCCAGTACCTC.

The chain joins TRBV6-5 to TRBJ2-2, with 10 bases matching TRBD2. The CDR3 is 18 amino acids. Germline CDR1 and CDR2: MNHEY and SVGAGI. V gave up 0 bases and J gave up 3 bases; unmatched junction bases: 7. The DNA of the CDR3 is TGTGCCAGCAGTTACTCTCTAGCGGGAGTTCGGGACACCGGGGAGCTGTTTTTT. This sequence encodes CASSYSLAGVRDTGELFF.